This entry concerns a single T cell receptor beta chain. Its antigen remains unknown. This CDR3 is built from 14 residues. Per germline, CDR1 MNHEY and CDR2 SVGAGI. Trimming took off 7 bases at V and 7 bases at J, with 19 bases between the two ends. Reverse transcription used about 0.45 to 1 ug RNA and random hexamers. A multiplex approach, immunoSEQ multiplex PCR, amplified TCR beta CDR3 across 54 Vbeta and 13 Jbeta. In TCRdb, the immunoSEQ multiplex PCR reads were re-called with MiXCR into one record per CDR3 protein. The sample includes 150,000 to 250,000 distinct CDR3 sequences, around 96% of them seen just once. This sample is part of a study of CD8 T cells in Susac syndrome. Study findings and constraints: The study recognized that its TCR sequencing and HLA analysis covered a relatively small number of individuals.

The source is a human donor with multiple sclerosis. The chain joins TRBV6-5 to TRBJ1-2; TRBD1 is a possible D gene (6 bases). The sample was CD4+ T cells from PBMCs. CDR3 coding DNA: TGTGCCAGCACCCCGGTGGCGGGGGCGCGTGGCTACACCTTC. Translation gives CASTPVAGARGYTF.